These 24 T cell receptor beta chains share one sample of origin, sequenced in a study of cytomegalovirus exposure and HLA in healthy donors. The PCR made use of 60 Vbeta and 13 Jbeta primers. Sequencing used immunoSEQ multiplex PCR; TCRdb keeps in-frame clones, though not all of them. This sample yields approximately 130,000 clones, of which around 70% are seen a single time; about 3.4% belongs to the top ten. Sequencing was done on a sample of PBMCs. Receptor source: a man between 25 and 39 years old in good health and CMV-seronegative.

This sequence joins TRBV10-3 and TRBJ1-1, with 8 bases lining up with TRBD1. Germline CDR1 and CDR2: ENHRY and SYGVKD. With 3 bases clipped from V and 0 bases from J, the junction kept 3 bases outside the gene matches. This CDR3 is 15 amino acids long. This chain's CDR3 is CAISDRGRVNTEAFF. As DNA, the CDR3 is TGTGCCATCAGTGACAGGGGGCGGGTGAACACTGAAGCTTTCTTT.

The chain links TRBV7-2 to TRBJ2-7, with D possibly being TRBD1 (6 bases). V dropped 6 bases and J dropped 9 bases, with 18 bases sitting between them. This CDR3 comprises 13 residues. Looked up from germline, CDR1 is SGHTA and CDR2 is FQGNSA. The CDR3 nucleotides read TGTGCCAGCAGTACCAGGGGTTTGGACGGGCAGTACTTC. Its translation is CASSTRGLDGQYF.

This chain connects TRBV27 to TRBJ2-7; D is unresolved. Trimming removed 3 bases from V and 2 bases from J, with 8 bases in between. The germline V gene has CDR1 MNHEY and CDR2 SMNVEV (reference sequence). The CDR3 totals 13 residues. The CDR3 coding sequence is TGTGCCAGCAGTTTGAAGCCCGCCTACGAGCAGTACTTC. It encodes CASSLKPAYEQYF.

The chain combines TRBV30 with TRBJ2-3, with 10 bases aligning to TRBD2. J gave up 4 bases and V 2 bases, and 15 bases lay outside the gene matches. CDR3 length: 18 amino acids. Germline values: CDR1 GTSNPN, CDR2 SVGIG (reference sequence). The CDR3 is CAWSRLSGGVFRADTQYF. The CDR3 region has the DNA TGTGCCTGGAGTCGTTTGAGCGGGGGGGTGTTTCGGGCAGATACGCAGTATTTT.

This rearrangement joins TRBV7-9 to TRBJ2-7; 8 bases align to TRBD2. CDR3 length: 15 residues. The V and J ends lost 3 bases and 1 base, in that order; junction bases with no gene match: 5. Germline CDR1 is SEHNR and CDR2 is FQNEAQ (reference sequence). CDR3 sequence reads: CASSFSGSRSYEQYF. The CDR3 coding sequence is TGTGCCAGCAGCTTCAGCGGGAGTAGGTCCTACGAGCAGTACTTC.

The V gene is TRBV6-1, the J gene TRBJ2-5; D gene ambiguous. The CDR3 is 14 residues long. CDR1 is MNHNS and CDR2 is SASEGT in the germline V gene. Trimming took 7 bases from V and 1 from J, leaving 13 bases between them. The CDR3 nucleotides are TGTGCCAGCACCCCCCCCAGGATCCAAGAGACCCAGTACTTC. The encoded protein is CASTPPRIQETQYF.

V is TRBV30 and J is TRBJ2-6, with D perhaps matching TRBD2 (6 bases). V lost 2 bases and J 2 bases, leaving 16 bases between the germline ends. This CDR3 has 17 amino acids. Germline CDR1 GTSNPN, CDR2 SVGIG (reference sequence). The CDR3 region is CAWSNKEGNTGANVLTF. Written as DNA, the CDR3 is TGTGCCTGGAGTAATAAGGAGGGAAATACTGGGGCCAACGTCCTGACTTTC.

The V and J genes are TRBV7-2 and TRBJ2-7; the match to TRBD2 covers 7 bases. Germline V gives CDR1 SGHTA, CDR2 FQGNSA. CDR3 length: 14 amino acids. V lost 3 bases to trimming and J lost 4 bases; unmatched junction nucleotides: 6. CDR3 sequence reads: CASSFAGVKYEQYF. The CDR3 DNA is TGTGCCAGCAGCTTCGCGGGAGTGAAGTACGAGCAGTACTTC.

The CDR3 sequence: CASSQTRGSNEKLFF. The DNA of the CDR3 is TGCGCCAGCAGCCAAACCCGGGGGTCTAATGAAAAACTGTTTTTT. The chain has TRBV4-1 and TRBJ1-4; a weak D match, TRBD1 (5 bases). The CDR3 runs to 15 residues. The germline V gene has CDR1 MGHRA and CDR2 YSYEKL. V lost 2 bases to trimming and J lost 3 bases, with 10 bases between them.

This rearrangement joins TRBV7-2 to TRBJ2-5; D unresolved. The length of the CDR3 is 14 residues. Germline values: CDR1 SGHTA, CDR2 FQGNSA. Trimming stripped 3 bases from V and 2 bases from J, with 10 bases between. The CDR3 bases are TGTGCCAGCAGCTTTAGAGGAACGCAAGAGACCCAGTACTTC. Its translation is CASSFRGTQETQYF.

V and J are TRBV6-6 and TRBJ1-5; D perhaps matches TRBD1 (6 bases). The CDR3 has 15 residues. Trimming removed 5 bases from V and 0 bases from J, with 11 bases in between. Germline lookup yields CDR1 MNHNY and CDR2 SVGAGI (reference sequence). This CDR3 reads CASSQQGPSNQPQHF. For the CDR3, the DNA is TGTGCCAGCAGTCAACAGGGACCTAGCAATCAGCCCCAGCATTTT.

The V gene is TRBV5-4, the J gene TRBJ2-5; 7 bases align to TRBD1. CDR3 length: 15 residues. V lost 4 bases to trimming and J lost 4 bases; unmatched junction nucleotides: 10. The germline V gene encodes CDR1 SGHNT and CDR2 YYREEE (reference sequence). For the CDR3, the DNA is TGTGCCAGCAGCCGAGAGGGACAGCGAGGAGAGACCCAGTACTTC. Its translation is CASSREGQRGETQYF.

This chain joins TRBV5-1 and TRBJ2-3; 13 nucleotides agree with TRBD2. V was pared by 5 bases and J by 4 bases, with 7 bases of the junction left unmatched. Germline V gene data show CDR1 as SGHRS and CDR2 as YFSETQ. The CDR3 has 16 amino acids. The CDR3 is CASRPGTSGMSDTQYF. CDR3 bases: TGCGCCAGCAGACCCGGGACTAGCGGGATGTCAGATACGCAGTATTTT.

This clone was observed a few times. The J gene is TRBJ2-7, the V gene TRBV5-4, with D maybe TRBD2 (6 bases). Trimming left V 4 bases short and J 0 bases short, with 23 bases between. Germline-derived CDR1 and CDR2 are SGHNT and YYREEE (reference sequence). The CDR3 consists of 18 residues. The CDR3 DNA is TGTGCCAGCAGCCCCCCTGGTTATCTAGCGCCCGACTCCTACGAGCAGTACTTC. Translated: CASSPPGYLAPDSYEQYF.

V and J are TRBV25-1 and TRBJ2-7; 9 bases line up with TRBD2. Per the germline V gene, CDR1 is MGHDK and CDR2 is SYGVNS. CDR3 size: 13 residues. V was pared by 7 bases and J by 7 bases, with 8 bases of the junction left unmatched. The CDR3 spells CASMLAGLREQYF. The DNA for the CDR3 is TGTGCCAGCATGCTAGCGGGATTGCGGGAGCAGTACTTC.

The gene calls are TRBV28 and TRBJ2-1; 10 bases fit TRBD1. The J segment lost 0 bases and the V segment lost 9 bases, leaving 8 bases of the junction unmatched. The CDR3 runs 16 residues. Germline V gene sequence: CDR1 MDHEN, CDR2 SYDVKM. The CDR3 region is CASGTGAASSYNEQFF. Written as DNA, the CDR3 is TGTGCCAGTGGGACAGGGGCGGCAAGCTCCTACAATGAGCAGTTCTTC.

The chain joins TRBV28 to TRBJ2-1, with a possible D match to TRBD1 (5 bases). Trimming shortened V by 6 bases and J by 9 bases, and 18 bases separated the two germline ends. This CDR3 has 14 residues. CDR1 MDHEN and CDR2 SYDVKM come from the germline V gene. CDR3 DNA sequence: TGTGCCAGCAGCGACAGTGGTACAATGACTGAGCAGTTCTTC. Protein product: CASSDSGTMTEQFF.

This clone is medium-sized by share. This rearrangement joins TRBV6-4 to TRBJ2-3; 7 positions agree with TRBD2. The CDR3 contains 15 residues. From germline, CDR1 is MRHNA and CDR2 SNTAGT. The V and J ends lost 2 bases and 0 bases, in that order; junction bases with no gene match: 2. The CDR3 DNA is TGTGCCAGCAGTGACGGGAGGGCTAGCACAGATACGCAGTATTTT. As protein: CASSDGRASTDTQYF.

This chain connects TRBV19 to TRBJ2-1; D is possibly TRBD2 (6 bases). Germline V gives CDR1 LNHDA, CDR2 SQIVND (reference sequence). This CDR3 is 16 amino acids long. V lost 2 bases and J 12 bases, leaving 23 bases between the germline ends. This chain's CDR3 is CASSINGAGGGKVQFF. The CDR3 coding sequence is TGTGCCAGTAGTATAAATGGGGCCGGTGGCGGGAAGGTGCAGTTCTTC.

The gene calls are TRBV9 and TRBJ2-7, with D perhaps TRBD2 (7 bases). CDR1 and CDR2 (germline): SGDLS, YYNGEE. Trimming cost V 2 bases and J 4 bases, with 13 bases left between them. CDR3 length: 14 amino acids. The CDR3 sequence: CASSVGGARYEQYF. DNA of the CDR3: TGTGCCAGCAGCGTTGGGGGGGCGCGGTACGAGCAGTACTTC.

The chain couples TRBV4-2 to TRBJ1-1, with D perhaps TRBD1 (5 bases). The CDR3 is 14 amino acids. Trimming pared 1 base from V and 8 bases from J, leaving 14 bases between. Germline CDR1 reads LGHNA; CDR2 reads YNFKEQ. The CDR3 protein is CASSQGGRAVEAFF. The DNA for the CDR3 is TGTGCCAGCAGCCAAGGGGGCAGGGCGGTCGAAGCTTTCTTT.

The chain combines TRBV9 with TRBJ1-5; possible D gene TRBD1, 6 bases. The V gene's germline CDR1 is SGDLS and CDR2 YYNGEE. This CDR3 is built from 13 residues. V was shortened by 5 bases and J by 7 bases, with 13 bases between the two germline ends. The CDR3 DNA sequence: TGTGCCAGCAGTAACGAGGGGGACCAGCCCCAGCATTTT. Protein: CASSNEGDQPQHF.

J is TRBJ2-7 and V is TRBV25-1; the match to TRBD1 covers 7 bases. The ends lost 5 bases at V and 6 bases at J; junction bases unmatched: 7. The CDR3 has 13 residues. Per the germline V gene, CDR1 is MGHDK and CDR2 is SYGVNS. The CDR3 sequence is CASSSRGLLEQYF. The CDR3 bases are TGTGCCAGCAGTTCTAGGGGGCTGCTCGAGCAGTACTTC.

The CDR3 sequence: CASSQDPLPRQSDYGYTF. The CDR3, as DNA: TGCGCCAGCAGCCAAGATCCGCTCCCTCGACAGTCCGATTATGGCTACACCTTC. This chain links TRBV4-1 with TRBJ1-2, with D perhaps TRBD1 (5 bases). Per the germline V gene, CDR1 is MGHRA and CDR2 is YSYEKL. With 0 bases removed from V and 5 bases from J, the gap between germline ends came to 22 bases. There are 18 residues in the CDR3.